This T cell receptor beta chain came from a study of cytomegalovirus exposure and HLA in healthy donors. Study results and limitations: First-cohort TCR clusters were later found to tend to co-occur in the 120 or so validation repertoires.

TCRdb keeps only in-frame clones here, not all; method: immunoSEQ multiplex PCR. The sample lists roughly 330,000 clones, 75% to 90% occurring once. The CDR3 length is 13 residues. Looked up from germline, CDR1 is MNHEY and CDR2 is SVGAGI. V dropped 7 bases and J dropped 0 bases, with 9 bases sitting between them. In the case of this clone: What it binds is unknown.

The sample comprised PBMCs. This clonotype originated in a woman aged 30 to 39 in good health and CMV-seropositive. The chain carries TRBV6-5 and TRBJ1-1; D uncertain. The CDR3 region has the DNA TGTGCCAGCATTAGTTGGATGAACACTGAAGCTTTCTTT. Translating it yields CASISWMNTEAFF.